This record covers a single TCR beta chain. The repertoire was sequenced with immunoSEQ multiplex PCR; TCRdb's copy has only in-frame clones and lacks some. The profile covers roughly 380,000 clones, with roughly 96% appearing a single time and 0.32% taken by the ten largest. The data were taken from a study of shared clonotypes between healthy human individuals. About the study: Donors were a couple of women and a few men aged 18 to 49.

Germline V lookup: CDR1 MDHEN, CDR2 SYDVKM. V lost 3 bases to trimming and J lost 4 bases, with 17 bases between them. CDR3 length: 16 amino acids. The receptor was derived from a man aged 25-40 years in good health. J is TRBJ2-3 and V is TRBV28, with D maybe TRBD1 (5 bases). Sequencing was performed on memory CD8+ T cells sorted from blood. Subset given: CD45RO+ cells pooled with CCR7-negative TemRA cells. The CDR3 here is CASSFLGLGSADTQYF. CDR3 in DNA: TGTGCCAGCAGTTTTCTGGGGCTAGGTTCCGCAGATACGCAGTATTTT.